This TCR beta chain was recorded in a study of shared clonotypes between healthy human individuals. Sequenced by immunoSEQ multiplex PCR; TCRdb stores in-frame clones only, minus some. This sample has approximately 1.9 million clones, with around 93% found just once. CD8 cells regarded as naive lacked CD45RO, were positively chosen for CCR7, and omitted terminally differentiated effector memory CD45RA+ cells. This CDR3 has 14 amino acids. The sequencing input was naive CD8+ T cells from PBMCs. The gene calls are TRBV21-1 and TRBJ2-1; the table's D call of TRBD2 was not tested on the DNA. TRBV21-1 is recorded as a pseudogene. The TCR comes from a man in his late teens or twenties in good health. Some clones in this sample may be carry-over from other donors' samples. DNA for the CDR3: TGTGCCAGCAGCGGGACGGGAGAAAACAATGAGCAGTTCTTC. Protein sequence: CASSGTGENNEQFF.